This TCR beta chain is drawn from a study of cytomegalovirus exposure and HLA in healthy donors. Germline values: CDR1 GTSNPN, CDR2 SVGIG (reference sequence). The CDR3 extends over 13 amino acids. V shed 2 bases and J shed 1 base, with 6 bases lying between them. The PCR had 60 Vbeta and 13 Jbeta primers. Some clones are missing from TCRdb's copy, which holds only in-frame ones; the method was immunoSEQ multiplex PCR. The data hold around 200,000 clones, with 75% to 85% observed a single time. The sequence came from a boy younger than 18 in good health and CMV-seronegative. The source material was PBMCs. The V gene is TRBV30, the J gene TRBJ1-3, with D unclear. The DNA of the CDR3 is TGTGCCTGGAGTCCAGGATCTGGAAACACCATATATTTT. It translates to CAWSPGSGNTIYF.